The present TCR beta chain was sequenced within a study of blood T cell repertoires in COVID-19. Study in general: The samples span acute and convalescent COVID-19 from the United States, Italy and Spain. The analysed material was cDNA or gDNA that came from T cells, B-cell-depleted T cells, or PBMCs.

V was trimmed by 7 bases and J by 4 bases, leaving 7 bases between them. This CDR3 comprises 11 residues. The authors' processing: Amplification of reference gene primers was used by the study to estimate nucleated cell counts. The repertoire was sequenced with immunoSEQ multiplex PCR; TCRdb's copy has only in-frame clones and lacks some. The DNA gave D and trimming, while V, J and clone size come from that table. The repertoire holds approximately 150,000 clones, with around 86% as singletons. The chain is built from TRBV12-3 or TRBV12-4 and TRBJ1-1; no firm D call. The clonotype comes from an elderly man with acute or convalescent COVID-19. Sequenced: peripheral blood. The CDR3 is CASTGITEAFF. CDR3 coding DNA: TGTGCCAGCACCGGGATCACTGAAGCTTTCTTT.